These T cell receptor beta chains were read from a single sample in a study of blood T cell repertoires in COVID-19. Sequencing used immunoSEQ multiplex PCR; TCRdb keeps in-frame clones, though not all of them. The sample carries roughly 120,000 clones, approximately 85% recorded once. Specimen: peripheral blood. These receptors came from a human donor in a cohort sampled during active COVID-19. The CDR3 runs from the conserved cysteine through the conserved F or W. D genes are given only for firm matches. The size entry is marked missing in some rows and otherwise reads once, few, many or a size class.

V gene	D gene	clone size	J gene	CDR3 length	CDR3 protein	CDR3 DNA
TRBV7-9	NA	NA	TRBJ2-7	13	CASSQVGGYEQYF	TGTGCCAGCAGCCAGGTAGGGGGTTACGAGCAGTACTTC
TRBV9	TRBD2	NA	TRBJ2-4	17	CASSPGTSGKAKNIQYF	TGTGCCAGCAGCCCGGGGACTAGCGGGAAGGCCAAAAACATTCAGTACTTC
TRBV4-1	TRBD2	NA	TRBJ2-7	18	CASSQEAGLGSSSYEQYF	TGCGCCAGCAGCCAAGAGGCGGGACTAGGTAGTTCATCGTACGAGCAGTACTTC
TRBV5-1	NA	NA	TRBJ1-4	16	CASSLVRGASNEKLFF	TGCGCCAGCAGCTTGGTTCGGGGGGCGTCTAATGAAAAACTGTTTTTT
TRBV11-3	TRBD2	NA	TRBJ2-1	16	CASSLVLAGGPSEQFF	TGTGCCAGCAGCTTAGTATTAGCGGGAGGGCCCTCTGAGCAGTTCTTC
TRBV7-6	TRBD1	NA	TRBJ2-3	14	CASSSRQGTDTQYF	TGTGCCAGCAGCTCCCGACAGGGGACAGATACGCAGTATTTT
TRBV7-3	TRBD2	NA	TRBJ2-1	16	CASSLSVGGVGHEQFF	TGTGCCAGCAGCTTATCTGTGGGAGGGGTAGGTCATGAGCAGTTCTTC
TRBV18	NA	NA	TRBJ2-3	15	CASSPLAASTDTQYF	TGTGCCAGCTCACCCTTAGCCGCTAGCACAGATACGCAGTATTTT
TRBV19	TRBD2	NA	TRBJ2-3	14	CASSIVGGIDTQYF	TGTGCCAGTAGTATAGTCGGGGGGATAGATACGCAGTATTTT
TRBV7-7	TRBD2	once	TRBJ2-1	15	CASSFPSGTYNEQFF	TGTGCCAGCAGCTTTCCTAGCGGGACTTACAATGAGCAGTTCTTC
TRBV29-1	TRBD2	NA	TRBJ2-7	12	CSVGGSGYEQYF	TGCAGCGTGGGCGGGAGCGGGTACGAGCAGTACTTC
TRBV27	NA	NA	TRBJ2-7	14	CASSPGGLYDEQYF	TGTGCCAGCAGCCCCGGCGGCCTCTATGACGAGCAGTACTTC
TRBV28	NA	NA	TRBJ2-5	14	CASKKGGGRETQYF	TGTGCCAGCAAGAAGGGGGGAGGGCGTGAGACCCAGTACTTC
TRBV2	TRBD1	once	TRBJ1-4	15	CASSEGQGAKGKLFF	TGTGCCAGCAGTGAGGGCCAGGGGGCGAAGGGAAAACTGTTTTTT
TRBV27	NA	once	TRBJ2-7	14	CASSPRDTLYEQYF	TGTGCCAGCAGTCCGAGGGACACCCTCTACGAGCAGTACTTC
TRBV7-8	TRBD2	NA	TRBJ2-1	15	CASSLSSGRVGEQFF	TGTGCCAGCAGCTTAAGTAGCGGGAGGGTCGGGGAGCAGTTCTTC